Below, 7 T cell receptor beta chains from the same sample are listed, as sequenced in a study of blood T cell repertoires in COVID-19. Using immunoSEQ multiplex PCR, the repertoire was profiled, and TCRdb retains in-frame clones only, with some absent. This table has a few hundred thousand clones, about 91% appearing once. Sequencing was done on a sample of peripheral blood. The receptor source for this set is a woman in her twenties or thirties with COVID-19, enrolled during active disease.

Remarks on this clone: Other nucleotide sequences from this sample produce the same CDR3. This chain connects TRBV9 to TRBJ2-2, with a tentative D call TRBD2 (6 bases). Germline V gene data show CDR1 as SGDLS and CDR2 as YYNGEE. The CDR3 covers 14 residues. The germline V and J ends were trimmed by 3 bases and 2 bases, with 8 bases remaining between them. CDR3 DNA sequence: TGTGCCAGCAGCGCCGGGGGAAACACCGGGGAGCTGTTTTTT. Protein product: CASSAGGNTGELFF.

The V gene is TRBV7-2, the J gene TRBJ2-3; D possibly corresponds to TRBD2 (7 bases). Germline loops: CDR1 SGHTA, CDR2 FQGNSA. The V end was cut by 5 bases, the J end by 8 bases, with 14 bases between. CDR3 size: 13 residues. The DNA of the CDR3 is TGTGCCAGCAGCCGAGGGGGGGAGTCTACGCAGTATTTT. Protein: CASSRGGESTQYF.

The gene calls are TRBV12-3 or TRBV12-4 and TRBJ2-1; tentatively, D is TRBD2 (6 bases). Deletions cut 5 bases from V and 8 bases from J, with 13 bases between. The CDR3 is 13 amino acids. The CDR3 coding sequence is TGTGCCAGCAGTGCCGAAAGGAGGGATGAGCAGTTCTTC. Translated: CASSAERRDEQFF.

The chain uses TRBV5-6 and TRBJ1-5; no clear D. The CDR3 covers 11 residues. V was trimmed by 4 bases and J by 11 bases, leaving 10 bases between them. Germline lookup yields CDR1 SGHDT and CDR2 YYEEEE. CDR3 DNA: TGTGCCAGCAGCCCACCTCCAGCCCAGCATTTT. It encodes CASSPPPAQHF.

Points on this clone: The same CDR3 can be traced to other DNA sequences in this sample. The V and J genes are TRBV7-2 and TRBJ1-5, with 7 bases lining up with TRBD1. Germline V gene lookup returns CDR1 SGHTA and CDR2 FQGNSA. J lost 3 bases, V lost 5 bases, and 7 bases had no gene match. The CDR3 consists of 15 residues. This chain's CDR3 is CASSPTTGPNQPQHF. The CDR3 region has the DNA TGTGCCAGCAGCCCCACGACAGGGCCCAATCAGCCCCAGCATTTT.

CDR3: CASSAQVQETQYF. CDR3 nucleotide sequence: TGTGCCAGCAGTGCACAGGTACAAGAGACCCAGTACTTC. V usage is TRBV2 and J usage is TRBJ2-5; tentatively, D is TRBD1 (5 bases). The CDR3 has 13 residues. With 4 bases removed from V and 2 bases from J, the gap between germline ends came to 8 bases. Germline V gives CDR1 SNHLY, CDR2 FYNNEI.

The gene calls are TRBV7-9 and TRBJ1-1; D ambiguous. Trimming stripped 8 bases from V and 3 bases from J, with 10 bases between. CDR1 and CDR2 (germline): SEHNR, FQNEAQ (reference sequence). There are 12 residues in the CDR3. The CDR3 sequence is CASSQSYTEAFF. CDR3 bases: TGTGCCAGCTCACAGAGCTACACTGAAGCTTTCTTT.